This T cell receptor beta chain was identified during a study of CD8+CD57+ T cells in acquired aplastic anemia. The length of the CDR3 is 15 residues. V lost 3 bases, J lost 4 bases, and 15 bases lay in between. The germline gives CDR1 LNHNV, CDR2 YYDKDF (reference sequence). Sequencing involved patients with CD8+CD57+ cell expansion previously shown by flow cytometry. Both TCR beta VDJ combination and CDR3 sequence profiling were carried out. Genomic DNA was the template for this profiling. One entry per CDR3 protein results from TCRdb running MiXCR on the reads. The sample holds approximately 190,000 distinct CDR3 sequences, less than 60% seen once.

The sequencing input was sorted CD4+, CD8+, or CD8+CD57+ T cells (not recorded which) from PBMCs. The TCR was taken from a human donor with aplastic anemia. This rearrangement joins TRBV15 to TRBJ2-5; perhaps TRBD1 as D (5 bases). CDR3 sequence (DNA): TGTGCCACCAGCAGTGATCTAGGTCAGGGAGAGACCCAGTACTTC. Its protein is CATSSDLGQGETQYF. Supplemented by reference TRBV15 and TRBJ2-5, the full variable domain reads DAMVIQNPRYQVTQFGKPVTLSCSQTLNHNVMYWYQQKSSQAPKLLFHYYDKDFNNEADTPDNFQSRRPNTSFCFLDIRSPGLGDTAMYLCATSSDLGQGETQYFGPGTRLLVL.